This T cell receptor beta chain was sequenced for a study of T cell repertoires in cytomegalovirus infection. Comments on this clonotype: Its antigen is currently unknown.

TCRdb used MiXCR to reprocess the reads, holding one entry per CDR3 protein. This table has around 290,000 distinct CDR3 sequences, roughly a quarter appearing once. J gave up 6 bases and V 6 bases, and 12 bases lay outside the gene matches. The CDR3 is made up of 15 amino acids. The V gene's germline CDR1 is MDHEN and CDR2 SYDVKM. General study results and limits: CMV-specific TCR beta clonotypes restricted by HLA-C were the ones dominating the ex vivo response.

The sample taken for sequencing was PBMCs. The gene calls are TRBV28 and TRBJ2-7; 9 positions agree with TRBD2. The origin of this receptor is a human donor in good health (CMV status not recorded). Some clones in this sample may be carry-over from other donors' samples. Here the CDR3 reads CASSPPSGLATEQYF. The CDR3 DNA sequence: TGTGCCAGCAGCCCCCCCTCGGGACTAGCAACCGAGCAGTACTTC.